This TCR beta chain is from a study of shared clonotypes between healthy human individuals. For the study at large: Three CD4 naive, three CD4 memory, two CD8 naive and one CD8 memory plate were used per donor.

Overall study results and limits: Non-shared clonotypes showed lower generation probabilities than clonotypes common to all four donors.

To note about this clone: Antigen specificity is unknown.

The CDR3 is 15 amino acids. Trimming cost V 6 bases and J 9 bases, with 21 bases left between them. Germline V gives CDR1 MNHEY, CDR2 SMNVEV (reference sequence). Donors comprised only Caucasian adults living in Nashville, Tennessee. CD4+ cell separation produced CD45RA+ naive and CD45RA-negative memory subsets. Using immunoSEQ multiplex PCR, the repertoire was profiled, and TCRdb retains in-frame clones only, with some absent. Among about 1.1 million clones listed, approximately 77% were seen once. This clonotype was obtained from a man aged 18 to 30 in good health. Some clones in this sample may be carry-over from other donors' samples. V and J are TRBV27 and TRBJ2-1; unclear D gene. Source material: memory CD4+ T cells from PBMCs. Subset specified: CD45RA-negative fraction. The CDR3 loop reads CASRISGPSIGEQFF. CDR3 coding DNA: TGTGCCAGCAGAATCTCCGGACCCAGCATCGGTGAGCAGTTCTTC.